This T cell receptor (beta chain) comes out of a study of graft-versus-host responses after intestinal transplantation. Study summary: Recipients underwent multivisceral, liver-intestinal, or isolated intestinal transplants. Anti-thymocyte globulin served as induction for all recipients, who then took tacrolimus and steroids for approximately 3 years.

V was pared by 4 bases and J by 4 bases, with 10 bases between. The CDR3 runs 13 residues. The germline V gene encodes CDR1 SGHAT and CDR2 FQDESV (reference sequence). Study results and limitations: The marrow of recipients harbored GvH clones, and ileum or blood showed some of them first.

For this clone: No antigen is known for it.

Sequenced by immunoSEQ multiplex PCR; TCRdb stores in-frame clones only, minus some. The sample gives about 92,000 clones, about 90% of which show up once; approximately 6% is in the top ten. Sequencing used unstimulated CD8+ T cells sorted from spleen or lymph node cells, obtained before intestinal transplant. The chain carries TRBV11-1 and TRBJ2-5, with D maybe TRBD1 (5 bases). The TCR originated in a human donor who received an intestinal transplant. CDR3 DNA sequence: TGTGCCAGCAGCTCTAATCAGGGAGAGACCCAGTACTTC. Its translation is CASSSNQGETQYF.